The subject of this entry is one T cell receptor beta chain. Within its sample, this clone is medium-sized (0.01 to 0.1%). Its antigen has not been determined. One base away there is no much larger clone; base qualities are not given. Here V drops 2 bases and J drops 4 bases, and the junction holds 3 bases not matched to any gene. CDR1 and CDR2, per the germline V gene, are MNHEY and SVGEGT. Spanning cysteine to phenylalanine, the CDR3 consists of 14 amino acids. CDR3 DNA is the only sequence kept; it has 42 bases, read in frame from the first base. This entry is derived from a study of metastatic and nonmetastatic thyroid tumors (dated by TCRdb to 2018 to 2020). In the study overall: For patients with malignant and with benign thyroid disease, the researchers compared repertoires between peripheral blood samples and tumor or nodule tissue samples. Results the study describes overall, beyond this receptor: In both blood and tumor samples, TCR beta diversity was reported to be significantly higher in malignant tumors than in benign nodules.

The library was produced with PCR. Instrument used: Illumina HiSeq 4000. High-throughput sequencing was used to profile the TCR beta-chain CDR3 region of each patient. The study's own analysis went as follows. A classifier to discriminate distant-metastatic papillary thyroid cancer patients was built from CDR3 differences across clinicopathological groups. To measure repertoire diversity the researchers used the Shannon index, while the Morisita-Horn index served to gauge how similar the tumor and blood repertoires were. TCRdb redid the processing of the public reads, applying fastp at Q25 and MiXCR, and retained in-frame beta chains. The V and J calls, along with clone size, are taken from TCRdb and not from the paper's own processing. The table for this sample lists some 29,000 clones; 3.5% to 4% of them were counted only once. The ten largest make up approximately 3% of the sample. None of the patients had been given any treatment before thyroid surgery. The study retrospectively analysed patient clinical samples collected from the early 2010s to the late 2010s using T-cell receptor beta sequencing.

This receptor chain uses TRBV6-2 or TRBV6-3 and TRBJ1-2; 8 bases in the junction line up with TRBD1. The TCR was taken from a male donor with papillary thyroid cancer or a benign thyroid nodule (not recorded which). Some clones in this sample may be carry-over from other donors' samples. Sequencing was done on a sample of blood. The CDR3 protein: CASSYDRGAYGYTF. The DNA sequence reads TGTGCCAGCAGTTACGACAGGGGTGCCTATGGCTACACCTTC.